Presented here are 9 T cell receptor beta chains from one specimen sequenced in a study of type 1 and type 2 diabetes patients. The PCR template was genomic DNA. The TCR beta CDR3 region was amplified using 30 forward and 13 reverse primers. TCRdb fed the multiplex PCR reads into MiXCR, producing one record per CDR3 protein. The sample has some 250,000 distinct CDR3 sequences, roughly 48% seen once. Sequencing was performed on peripheral blood mononuclear cells (PBMCs). The receptors shown here come from a man younger than 30 with type 2 diabetes.

The V and J genes are TRBV28 and TRBJ1-1, with D possibly TRBD1 on 6 matching bases. CDR3 length: 12 amino acids. The germline V and J ends were trimmed by 3 bases and 10 bases, with 12 bases remaining between them. CDR1 and CDR2 from the germline V gene are MDHEN and SYDVKM. The CDR3 protein is CASSFRGLGAFF. The CDR3 DNA is TGTGCCAGCAGTTTTAGGGGGTTGGGAGCTTTCTTT.

Comments on this clonotype: Germline is not matched at one junction end, which may reflect a read error. The rearrangement uses TRBV5-1 and TRBJ1-2; TRBD1 is a possible D gene (6 bases). The CDR3 loop spans 12 amino acids. The germline V gene encodes CDR1 SGHRS and CDR2 YFSETQ. CDR3 in DNA: TGTGCCAGCAGCTTAGTCAGGGGCAGCTACACCTTC. Translation: CASSLVRGSYTF. The variable domain in full, with the rest retrieved from reference TRBV5-1 and TRBJ1-2, is KAGVTQTPRYLIKTRGQQVTLSCSPISGHRSVSWYQQTPGQGLQFLFEYFSETQRNKGNFPGRFSGRQFSNSRSEMNVSTLELGDSALYLCASSLVRGSYTFGSGTRLTVV.

The genes are TRBV29-1 and TRBJ2-7, with TRBD1 matching 7 bases. The CDR3 covers 13 residues. V was pared by 6 bases and J by 2 bases, with 7 bases of the junction left unmatched. Germline V lookup: CDR1 SQVTM, CDR2 ANQGSEA. This chain's CDR3 is CSVLTGSPYEQYF. CDR3 nucleotides: TGCAGCGTCTTGACAGGGAGCCCCTACGAGCAGTACTTC.

This clonotype was counted only a few times. The V and J genes are TRBV20-1 and TRBJ2-7; 10 bases match TRBD1. Germline V gene data show CDR1 as DFQATT and CDR2 as SNEGSKA (reference sequence). The CDR3 spans 14 residues. V trimming: 6 bases; J trimming: 2 bases; junction bases outside the gene matches: 7. The CDR3 DNA follows: TGCAGTGCCTTCCCGGGACAGGGGACCTACGAGCAGTACTTC. Translation: CSAFPGQGTYEQYF.

This clonotype was seen just once. The rearrangement uses TRBV20-1 and TRBJ1-2, with D perhaps matching TRBD1 (5 bases). Germline CDR1 and CDR2: DFQATT and SNEGSKA (reference sequence). The V gene lost 5 bases and the J gene lost 3 bases, with 16 bases spanning the gap. There are 14 residues in the CDR3. In DNA form, the CDR3 reads TGCAGTGCTCCTGCCGGGGCGCTTGACTATGGCTACACCTTC. Translation gives CSAPAGALDYGYTF.

This chain connects TRBV13 to TRBJ1-5; 8 bases are a match to TRBD1. Germline loops: CDR1 PRHDT, CDR2 FYEKMQ (reference sequence). Germline trimming cut 4 bases from V and 7 bases from J; bases unmatched to any gene: 6. The length of the CDR3 is 14 residues. CDR3 DNA sequence: TGTGCCAGCAGCTCAGGGGGCGGAAAGCAGCCCCAGCATTTT. It yields the protein CASSSGGGKQPQHF.

The genes are TRBV30 and TRBJ1-4, with D perhaps TRBD1 (6 bases). CDR1 GTSNPN and CDR2 SVGIG come from the germline V gene (reference sequence). CDR3 length: 13 residues. V lost 2 bases, J lost 5 bases, and 9 bases lay in between. The CDR3 region is CAWSTGNNEKLFF. The CDR3 DNA follows: TGTGCCTGGAGTACAGGGAACAATGAAAAACTGTTTTTT.

There are a few counts of this clonotype. The chain carries TRBV6-6 and TRBJ2-3; 11 positions agree with TRBD2. V gave up 7 bases and J gave up 0 bases; unmatched junction bases: 6. The CDR3 has 16 residues. Germline lookup yields CDR1 MNHNY and CDR2 SVGAGI (reference sequence). DNA for the CDR3: TGTGCCAGCATCGGTTTAGCGGGGGGGAGCACAGATACGCAGTATTTT. Amino acids: CASIGLAGGSTDTQYF.

V usage is TRBV27 and J usage is TRBJ2-7, with D maybe TRBD1 (6 bases). V was shortened by 8 bases and J by 0 bases, with 14 bases between the two germline ends. Germline values: CDR1 MNHEY, CDR2 SMNVEV (reference sequence). CDR3 length: 14 amino acids. The CDR3 region has the DNA TGTGCCAGCCGACCGGGACATCACTCCTACGAGCAGTACTTC. This sequence encodes CASRPGHHSYEQYF.